The following is a T cell receptor (beta chain) sequence with its context. Measured with immunoSEQ multiplex PCR; TCRdb has only the in-frame clones, and not every one. The repertoire holds tens of thousands of clones, with around 90% as singletons. The V gene lost 4 bases and the J gene lost 3 bases, with 10 bases spanning the gap. This CDR3 is 13 amino acids long. Germline V lookup: CDR1 MNHEY, CDR2 SVGAGI. This sample stems from a study of blood T cell repertoires in COVID-19. This receptor was obtained from a human donor in a cohort sampled during active COVID-19. This chain uses TRBV6-5 with TRBJ2-7, with D perhaps TRBD2 (6 bases). Material for sequencing was peripheral blood. CDR3 amino acids: CASSSDYIYEQYF. The CDR3 DNA reads as TGTGCCAGCAGTTCGGACTATATCTACGAGCAGTACTTC.